This is a list of T cell receptor beta chains from one sample in a study of T cell responses to AZD1222 COVID-19 vaccine. Using immunoSEQ multiplex PCR, the repertoire was profiled, and TCRdb retains in-frame clones only, with some absent. This table has about 100,000 clones, approximately 87% appearing once. Sequencing was performed on peripheral blood, taken on day 0 of AZD1222 vaccination. All receptors come from an adult in good health. The CDR3 runs from the conserved cysteine through the conserved F or W. A D gene is named only where the DNA matches it firmly. Expanded clones are given a class, and other clones once, few, many or no size at all.

-,-,TRBJ2-7,TRBV7-8,TGTGCCAGCAGCTTAGTATCGGCGGCCGAGGGGGAGCAGTACTTC,CASSLVSAAEGEQYF
-,-,TRBJ1-4,TRBV6-5,TGTGCCAGCAGCCCCCTACAGGGAGCGTTGGGAAAACTGTTTTTT,CASSPLQGALGKLFF
TRBD2,few,TRBJ2-2,TRBV12-3/TRBV12-4,TGTGCCACCGGGACTAGCAGCACCGGGGAGCTGTTTTTT,CATGTSSTGELFF
-,-,TRBJ1-1,TRBV7-8,TGTGCCAGCAGCTTAGATCCGGGGCGGGCTGAAGCTTTCTTT,CASSLDPGRAEAFF
-,-,TRBJ1-1,TRBV6-5,TGTGCCAGCACCCGAGGGGAGAGTGAAGCTTTCTTT,CASTRGESEAFF
-,-,TRBJ2-2,TRBV6-4,TGTGCCAGCCGCGCCCAATCGAACACCGGGGAGCTGTTTTTT,CASRAQSNTGELFF
TRBD1,once,TRBJ2-7,TRBV10-3,TGTGCCATCAGGGACAGGGCTCCTTCCTACGAGCAGTACTTC,CAIRDRAPSYEQYF
TRBD1,few,TRBJ2-1,TRBV5-1,TGCGCCAGCAGCTTGGAAGGGACAGTCTACAATGAGCAGTTCTTC,CASSLEGTVYNEQFF
TRBD2,-,TRBJ2-1,TRBV5-1,TGCGCCAGCAGCTACGGGACTAGCGGGAGGTTCTCCTACAATGAGCAGTTCTTC,CASSYGTSGRFSYNEQFF
TRBD1,-,TRBJ1-1,TRBV5-4,TGTGCCAGCAGCGCAATACAGGGGATAAGCACTGAAGCTTTCTTT,CASSAIQGISTEAFF
-,-,TRBJ2-7,TRBV14,TGTGCCAGCAGCCATGTCGCCTACGAGCAGTACTTC,CASSHVAYEQYF
-,-,TRBJ2-4,TRBV5-6,TGTGCCAGCAGCTTGTTTGCAGGGGTAAACATTCAGTACTTC,CASSLFAGVNIQYF
TRBD1,-,TRBJ1-2,TRBV5-1,TGCGCCAGCGGGGAAGGAGGGGGCGGCACCTATGGCTACACCTTC,CASGEGGGGTYGYTF
-,-,TRBJ1-2,TRBV7-3,TGTGCCAGCAGCCGTACCCAAAGACGACCCTATGGCTACACCTTC,CASSRTQRRPYGYTF
-,-,TRBJ1-5,TRBV18,TGTGCCAGCTCACCGGGGGAGGGCGGTTGGCCCCAGCATTTT,CASSPGEGGWPQHF
-,-,TRBJ1-2,TRBV18,TGTGCCAGCTCACCAGGGCAGGCAGACTTGGGCTACACCTTC,CASSPGQADLGYTF
TRBD1,-,TRBJ1-1,TRBV28,TGTGCCAGCAGGGAGACAGGGGCGACTGAAGCTTTCTTT,CASRETGATEAFF
-,-,TRBJ1-3,TRBV10-1,TGCGCCAGCAGCGGAGACAGTTGGGACACCATATATTTT,CASSGDSWDTIYF
-,-,TRBJ1-4,TRBV5-1,TGCGCCAGCAGCTTTATGGGGGCTTCGGATGAAAAACTGTTTTTT,CASSFMGASDEKLFF
-,-,TRBJ1-1,TRBV16,TGTGCCAGCAGCCAATCGTCGGCAGTAAAGAACACTGAAGCTTTCTTT,CASSQSSAVKNTEAFF
-,-,TRBJ2-1,TRBV7-6,TGTGCCAGCAGCTTAGCGCAGGCGGCTGGCTCCTACAATGAGCAGTTCTTC,CASSLAQAAGSYNEQFF
-,-,TRBJ1-1,TRBV21-1,TGTGCCAGCAGCAAAGAGGGGACAGGGAGGGTAGGGGGTGAAGCTTTCTTT,CASSKEGTGRVGGEAFF
-,medium-sized,TRBJ2-7,TRBV5-1,TGCGCCAGCAGCTTGGAGGCAGGGACCGAGCAGTACTTC,CASSLEAGTEQYF
-,-,TRBJ2-7,TRBV7-2,TGTGCCAGCAGCTTGGAGTTTCGGGTAGGGTACGAGCAGTACTTC,CASSLEFRVGYEQYF
-,-,TRBJ1-2,TRBV20-1,TGCAGTGCCCCGGGGGTCGGTGGCTACACCTTC,CSAPGVGGYTF
-,-,TRBJ2-7,TRBV27,TGTGCCAGCATCGGGGACGAGCAGTACTTC,CASIGDEQYF
-,-,TRBJ1-4,TRBV5-6,TGTGCCAGCACCGAGAGTGGGGCAACTAATGAAAAACTGTTTTTT,CASTESGATNEKLFF
TRBD1,-,TRBJ2-7,TRBV19,TGTGCCAGTAGTACCCACAGGGGTAACGAGCAGTACTTC,CASSTHRGNEQYF
TRBD1,-,TRBJ1-5,TRBV27,TGTGCCAGCAGTTTTGGGGGACAGCATCAGCCCCAGCATTTT,CASSFGGQHQPQHF
TRBD2,-,TRBJ2-2,TRBV5-1,TGCGCCAGCAGCTTGGGACTAGCGGGCGTCACCGGGGAGCTGTTTTTT,CASSLGLAGVTGELFF
-,-,TRBJ2-7,TRBV12-3/TRBV12-4,TGTGCCAGCACGGACAGAAGGTCCGAGCAGTACTTC,CASTDRRSEQYF
-,few,TRBJ1-2,TRBV2,TGTGCCAGCAGTGTGGGGGGAGGCTATGGCTACACCTTC,CASSVGGGYGYTF
-,once,TRBJ1-5,TRBV4-1,TGCGCCAGCAGCCAAGATAGCGGGGAGGGCCAGCCCCAGCATTTT,CASSQDSGEGQPQHF
-,-,TRBJ2-2,TRBV9,TGTGCCAGCCGTCGGGATGCCCCCACCGGGGAGCTGTTTTTT,CASRRDAPTGELFF
TRBD1,-,TRBJ2-6,TRBV5-6,TGTGCCAGCAGCTCTGGGACAGGGGGCTGGGGCGCCAACGTCCTGACTTTC,CASSSGTGGWGANVLTF
-,-,TRBJ2-2,TRBV19,TGTGCCAGTAGTAGTACAGGGATGGGATTGACCGGGGAGCTGTTTTTT,CASSSTGMGLTGELFF
TRBD1,-,TRBJ2-7,TRBV4-3,TGCGCCAGCAGCTCCCGGACAGGGAGCTACGAGCAGTACTTC,CASSSRTGSYEQYF
TRBD1,few,TRBJ2-7,TRBV5-4,TGTGCCAGCAGCTTGGTCAGGGGGAAGGTAAACGAGCAGTACTTC,CASSLVRGKVNEQYF
TRBD1,-,TRBJ1-5,TRBV19,TGTGCCAGTAGTACACCGGACAGGGGTCAGCCCCAGCATTTT,CASSTPDRGQPQHF
-,few,TRBJ2-7,TRBV9,TGTGCCAGCAGCGGGAGCGTGGCAGGCTACGAGCAGTACTTC,CASSGSVAGYEQYF
-,-,TRBJ2-6,TRBV5-1,TGCGCCAGCAGCTTGGGGCCCACCCATAGCTCTGGGGCCAACGTCCTGACTTTC,CASSLGPTHSSGANVLTF
TRBD1,-,TRBJ1-1,TRBV5-8,TGTGCCAGCAGCAAAGGGACAGCGAACACTGAAGCTTTCTTT,CASSKGTANTEAFF
-,-,TRBJ1-2,TRBV6-1,TGTGCCAGCAGTGAGGTCGGGATCTTTGTAGGCTACACCTTC,CASSEVGIFVGYTF